Sequencing of this T cell receptor (beta chain) was carried out in a study of Tregs in tolerant kidney transplant recipients. Study outcomes and limitations: Tregs expanded with activated donor B cells seemed most donor-specific. The small number of patients limits these findings pending further validation. This study did not directly address biological reproducibility.

TCRdb's copy holds only in-frame clones and misses some; the assay was immunoSEQ multiplex PCR. This table holds about 240,000 clones, about four fifths found once. The CDR3 length is 14 residues. Trimming removed 2 bases from V and 2 bases from J, with 9 bases in between. Looked up from germline, CDR1 is SNHLY and CDR2 is FYNNEI. Unstimulated regulatory T cells (CD4+CD25+CD127-), CD4+CD25- non-regulatory cells, CD4 and CD8 cells were FACS-sorted from thawed PBMCs. This clone appeared a single time. Its specificity is not known. The receptor's source is a human donor in good health. The specimen was CD4+ T cells from blood. This sequence joins TRBV2 and TRBJ2-5; D uncertain. CDR3 protein: CASSEILEQETQYF. The CDR3 region has the DNA TGTGCCAGCAGTGAAATTCTGGAACAAGAGACCCAGTACTTC.